This TCR beta chain came from a study of blood T cell repertoires in COVID-19. The wider study: Acute and convalescent COVID-19 samples came from the United States, Italy and Spain.

Sequencing used immunoSEQ multiplex PCR; TCRdb keeps in-frame clones, though not all of them. Altogether more than 300,000 clones are present, about four fifths being singletons, with the ten largest covering about 4.9%. The CDR3 has 13 residues. V was pared by 6 bases and J by 6 bases, with 14 bases between. In terms of age and location, participants ranged from roughly 18 to 90 years and lived in about 25 US areas. For recovered donors of Cohort 3, there were two negative PCRs, clearance, or symptom resolution. The origin of this receptor is a woman in her forties or fifties who had recovered from COVID-19. The rearrangement links TRBV12-3 or TRBV12-4 to TRBJ1-1; D is unresolved. Sequencing was performed on PBMCs or T cells enriched from blood (not recorded which). The CDR3 DNA follows: TGTGCCAGCAGCTCTCGAGGGAGGCCTGAAGCTTTCTTT. Protein product: CASSSRGRPEAFF.